The present TCR beta chain was sequenced within a study of blood T cell repertoires in COVID-19. Study overall: Some COVID-19 samples were acute and others convalescent; all came from the United States, Italy and Spain. The cDNA or gDNA used as material had been derived from T cells, B-cell-depleted T cells, or PBMCs.

In the authors' workflow: Reference gene primers were amplified, and this amplification served to estimate nucleated cell counts. Sequencing used immunoSEQ multiplex PCR; TCRdb keeps in-frame clones, though not all of them. V, J and clone size are those of that table, while D and trimming were read from the DNA. The sample carries about 220,000 clones, around 80% recorded once. CDR1 LGHDT and CDR2 YNNKEL come from the germline V gene (reference sequence). The V gene end was trimmed by 0 bases and the J gene end by 3 bases; junction bases not matched to a gene: 13. The CDR3 extends over 19 amino acids.

The sequence derives from a woman in her seventies with acute or convalescent COVID-19. The sequencing input was peripheral blood. The chain joins TRBV3-1 (or the pseudogene TRBV3-2) to TRBJ2-5; 10 bases match TRBD2. In DNA form, the CDR3 reads TGTGCCAGCAGCCAAGATACGCGGTGGGGGCTAGCGGGGGAAGAGACCCAGTACTTC. Protein: CASSQDTRWGLAGEETQYF.